This entry lists 27 T cell receptor beta chains sequenced from one sample in a study of shared clonotypes between healthy human individuals. Some clones are missing from TCRdb's copy, which holds only in-frame ones; the method was immunoSEQ multiplex PCR. The top ten clones hold 1.5% to 2% of a sample with hundreds of thousands of clones, about 80% of them seen once. The sequenced sample was memory CD4+ T cells sorted from blood. Indicated subset: CD45RA-negative fraction. The source is a woman in her twenties or thirties in good health.

The rearrangement uses TRBV28 and TRBJ1-1, with unresolved D. The germline V and J ends were trimmed by 6 bases and 0 bases, with 11 bases remaining between them. This CDR3 is built from 14 residues. Germline V gene sequence: CDR1 MDHEN, CDR2 SYDVKM. CDR3 coding DNA: TGTGCCAGCAGGGTGGACGGTATGAACACTGAAGCTTTCTTT. This sequence encodes CASRVDGMNTEAFF.

With respect to this clone: Other DNA sequences in the same sample also yield this CDR3. The chain is built from TRBV5-1 and TRBJ2-1, with 10 bases fitting TRBD2. The CDR3 has 15 residues. The germline gives CDR1 SGHRS, CDR2 YFSETQ. Trimming removed 0 bases from V and 4 bases from J; junction bases left unmatched: 1. CDR3: CASSLVAGGYNEQFF. The CDR3 DNA sequence: TGCGCCAGCAGCTTGGTAGCGGGAGGTTACAATGAGCAGTTCTTC.

This clone has just one count. This sequence joins TRBV28 and TRBJ2-7, with D possibly TRBD2 on 6 matching bases. The CDR3 totals 16 residues. V shed 6 bases and J shed 4 bases, with 22 bases lying between them. Germline V gives CDR1 MDHEN, CDR2 SYDVKM. Here the CDR3 DNA reads TGTGCCAGCAGCAAATCCTCAAGCGGGCGTTTATACGAGCAGTACTTC. Translation: CASSKSSSGRLYEQYF.

The chain carries TRBV27 and TRBJ2-3; D is perhaps TRBD1 (5 bases). Germline V lookup: CDR1 MNHEY, CDR2 SMNVEV (reference sequence). The CDR3 has 13 residues. V lost 5 bases and J 3 bases, leaving 9 bases between the germline ends. In DNA, the CDR3 is TGTGCCAGCAGTGAGCAGGGAACAGATACGCAGTATTTT. It specifies CASSEQGTDTQYF.

This chain joins TRBV5-1 and TRBJ2-7; D not resolved. The CDR3 loop spans 14 amino acids. V was trimmed by 0 bases and J by 3 bases, leaving 10 bases between them. CDR1 is SGHRS and CDR2 is YFSETQ in the germline V gene. The CDR3 loop reads CASSLGAGNYEQYF. The CDR3 coding sequence is TGCGCCAGCAGCTTGGGTGCAGGAAACTACGAGCAGTACTTC.

This chain uses TRBV19 with TRBJ2-4; TRBD1 matches 8 bases. The germline V gene has CDR1 LNHDA and CDR2 SQIVND (reference sequence). The CDR3 covers 16 residues. V lost 5 bases to trimming and J lost 0 bases; unmatched junction nucleotides: 6. The chain's CDR3 is CASSGQGAIAKNIQYF. Written as DNA, the CDR3 is TGTGCCAGTAGTGGGCAGGGGGCGATAGCCAAAAACATTCAGTACTTC. The full variable domain, its missing parts supplied by reference TRBV19 and TRBJ2-4, is DGGITQSPKYLFRKEGQNVTLSCEQNLNHDAMYWYRQDPGQGLRLIYYSQIVNDFQKGDIAEGYSVSREKKESFPLTVTSAQKNPTAFYLCASSGQGAIAKNIQYFGAGTRLSVL.

This clone was counted a few times. This chain joins TRBV2 and TRBJ2-5; D may be TRBD1 or TRBD2 (5 bases each). The germline V gene has CDR1 SNHLY and CDR2 FYNNEI. The V and J ends lost 4 bases and 5 bases respectively, with 14 bases between them. This CDR3 has 14 residues. The CDR3 nucleotides are TGTGCCAGCAGTGCCGGGACGCGTGGGGAGACCCAGTACTTC. Translation gives CASSAGTRGETQYF.

On this clone: Additional DNA sequences in this sample encode the identical CDR3. The V and J genes are TRBV14 and TRBJ2-7; D call uncertain. Trimming took 4 bases from V and 1 from J, leaving 5 bases between them. CDR3 length: 12 amino acids. Germline assignment: CDR1 SGHDN and CDR2 FVKESK. In nucleotides, the CDR3 is TGTGCCAGCAGCCCCCAGTCCTACGAGCAGTACTTC. Translated, it gives CASSPQSYEQYF.

V is TRBV14 and J is TRBJ2-5, with a tentative D call TRBD2 (5 bases). Germline V lookup: CDR1 SGHDN, CDR2 FVKESK. V gave up 1 base and J gave up 4 bases, with 7 bases separating them. The length of the CDR3 is 13 residues. The CDR3 reads CASSQAGGETQYF. CDR3 nucleotides: TGTGCCAGCAGCCAAGCTGGAGGAGAGACCCAGTACTTC.

This sequence joins TRBV11-2 and TRBJ2-1, with 9 bases identical to TRBD2. Trimming at V came to 5 bases and at J to 1 base, leaving 3 bases not matched to a gene. This CDR3 comprises 15 residues. The germline gives CDR1 SGHAT, CDR2 FQNNGV. The CDR3 spells CASSISGRSYNEQFF. As DNA, the CDR3 is TGTGCCAGCAGCATTAGCGGGAGATCCTACAATGAGCAGTTCTTC.

This chain links TRBV5-8 with TRBJ1-2; a possible D gene is TRBD1 (6 bases). The CDR3 is made up of 14 amino acids. CDR1 and CDR2 from the germline V gene are SGHTS and YDEGEE. The V gene lost 8 bases and the J gene lost 7 bases, with 21 bases spanning the gap. The CDR3 spells CASEPRQAGSGYTF. CDR3 sequence (DNA): TGTGCCAGTGAACCTCGACAGGCCGGCTCTGGCTACACCTTC.

V usage is TRBV9 and J usage is TRBJ2-5, with D unclear. The CDR3 is 14 amino acids. Trimming stripped 0 bases from V and 7 bases from J, with 13 bases between. Germline CDR1 reads SGDLS; CDR2 reads YYNGEE. The DNA of the CDR3 is TGTGCCAGCAGCGTAGACGTTAAGGGTCGGACCCAGTACTTC. It specifies CASSVDVKGRTQYF. Filled out from reference TRBV9 and TRBJ2-5, the complete variable domain reads DSGVTQTPKHLITATGQRVTLRCSPRSGDLSVYWYQQSLDQGLQFLIQYYNGEERAKGNILERFSAQQFPDLHSELNLSSLELGDSALYFCASSVDVKGRTQYFGPGTRLLVL.

This chain links TRBV29-1 with TRBJ2-7; 8 positions agree with TRBD2. The V segment lost 0 bases and the J segment 9 bases; nucleotides outside the gene matches: 7. The CDR3 covers 13 residues. CDR1 is SQVTM, CDR2 ANQGSEA, per germline. The CDR3 reads CSVEDRGGSLQYF. Written as DNA, the CDR3 is TGCAGCGTTGAAGACCGGGGGGGAAGCCTGCAGTACTTC.

In its sample, this clone was seen many times. The chain recombines TRBV28 with TRBJ2-7; no firm D call. CDR1 and CDR2 from the germline V gene are MDHEN and SYDVKM. The CDR3 length is 15 residues. V lost 7 bases and J 1 base, leaving 17 bases between the germline ends. In nucleotides, the CDR3 is TGTGCCAGCAAGACCGGTGGCGGTAGTTCCTACGAGCAGTACTTC. Residues: CASKTGGGSSYEQYF. Supplemented by reference TRBV28 and TRBJ2-7, the full variable domain reads DVKVTQSSRYLVKRTGEKVFLECVQDMDHENMFWYRQDPGLGLRLIYFSYDVKMKEKGDIPEGYSVSREKKERFSLILESASTNQTSMYLCASKTGGGSSYEQYFGPGTRLTVT.

The V gene is TRBV6-6, the J gene TRBJ2-5; the match to TRBD1 covers 9 bases. Unmatched junction bases numbered 5, after V lost 5 bases and J lost 4 bases. Germline CDR1 reads MNHNY; CDR2 reads SVGAGI (reference sequence). The CDR3 extends over 14 amino acids. The CDR3 nucleotides read TGTGCCAGCAGTCGTGGGACAGGGAGAGAGACCCAGTACTTC. Its protein product is CASSRGTGRETQYF.

This chain connects TRBV5-1 to TRBJ2-5, with 7 bases fitting TRBD1. Looked up from germline, CDR1 is SGHRS and CDR2 is YFSETQ. The CDR3 is 15 residues long. V lost 5 bases and J lost 2; bases outside the gene matches: 9. The CDR3 spells CASRTTGFEQETQYF. In nucleotides, the CDR3 is TGCGCCAGCAGGACGACAGGGTTTGAGCAAGAGACCCAGTACTTC.

Concerning this clone: Other DNA variants within this sample encode the same CDR3. The chain employs TRBV5-1 and TRBJ2-3, with D perhaps being TRBD1 or TRBD2 (5 bases each). CDR1 and CDR2 from the germline V gene are SGHRS and YFSETQ. V gave up 4 bases and J gave up 4 bases, with 13 bases separating them. The CDR3 extends over 14 amino acids. The DNA for the CDR3 is TGCGCCAGCAGCGGGGGTAGCGAGGCAGATACGCAGTATTTT. Amino acid sequence: CASSGGSEADTQYF.

This clone was found once. The chain carries TRBV4-2 and TRBJ1-2, with D maybe TRBD1 (6 bases). Germline V lookup: CDR1 LGHNA, CDR2 YNFKEQ. The CDR3 covers 16 residues. V was trimmed by 1 base and J by 8 bases, leaving 20 bases between them. For the CDR3, the DNA is TGTGCCAGCAGCCAAGTTTCGGACAGCGCGGGTGACGGCTACACCTTC. This codes for CASSQVSDSAGDGYTF.

The gene calls are TRBV28 and TRBJ2-1, with no clear D. The CDR3 sequence is 15 residues long. Deletions cut 6 bases from V and 5 bases from J, with 17 bases between. Germline assignment: CDR1 MDHEN and CDR2 SYDVKM. The CDR3 spells CASRLRALGDNEQFF. The CDR3 region has the DNA TGTGCCAGCAGGCTCCGGGCCCTCGGAGACAATGAGCAGTTCTTC.

V and J are TRBV19 and TRBJ1-2; 10 positions match TRBD1. Per the germline V gene, CDR1 is LNHDA and CDR2 is SQIVND (reference sequence). The CDR3 totals 15 residues. V was clipped by 2 bases and J by 7 bases; unmatched bases: 7. CDR3: CASSIIDRGPRGYTF. CDR3 sequence (DNA): TGTGCCAGTAGTATAATCGACAGGGGGCCTCGTGGCTACACCTTC.

The chain carries TRBV6-5 and TRBJ2-5; D gene uncertain. This CDR3 spans 14 amino acids. In germline, CDR1 is MNHEY, CDR2 SVGAGI. Trimming pared 6 bases from V and 5 bases from J, leaving 16 bases between. Here the CDR3 reads CASSRSRVGETQYF. The DNA for the CDR3 is TGTGCCAGCAGCCGCTCAAGGGTTGGGGAGACCCAGTACTTC.

V and J are TRBV7-9 and TRBJ2-1, with 7 nucleotides matching TRBD2. Germline CDR1 reads SEHNR; CDR2 reads FQNEAQ (reference sequence). This CDR3 spans 19 amino acids. Trimming took 2 bases from V and 8 from J; bases not matched to a gene: 21. DNA for the CDR3: TGTGCCAGCAGCTTAAGGGTTGATGCGTTTGGCGGGAGTTTAGATGAGCAGTTCTTC. It codes for CASSLRVDAFGGSLDEQFF. Looking up the rest from reference TRBV7-9 and TRBJ2-1 gives the full variable domain: DTGVSQNPRHKITKRGQNVTFRCDPISEHNRLYWYRQTLGQGPEFLTYFQNEAQLEKSRLLSDRFSAERPKGSFSTLEIQRTEQGDSAMYLCASSLRVDAFGGSLDEQFFGPGTRLTVL.

This clone was recorded only once. CDR3 amino acids: CSVGDNYEQYF. CDR3 bases: TGCAGCGTTGGGGACAACTACGAGCAGTACTTC. The V call is TRBV29-1, the J call TRBJ2-7, with D tentatively TRBD1 (6 bases). Germline-derived CDR1 and CDR2 are SQVTM and ANQGSEA. This CDR3 spans 11 amino acids. Trimming took 4 bases from V and 3 from J, leaving 7 bases between them.

The chain employs TRBV19 and TRBJ2-7; D may correspond to TRBD1 or TRBD2 (5 bases each). From germline, CDR1 is LNHDA and CDR2 SQIVND (reference sequence). Trimming shortened V by 5 bases and J by 8 bases, and 13 bases separated the two germline ends. The CDR3 is made up of 12 amino acids. CDR3 sequence: CASSPSGGKQYF. The CDR3 bases are TGTGCCAGTAGTCCGAGTGGGGGAAAGCAGTACTTC.

This sequence joins TRBV10-1 and TRBJ1-1; 7 bases map to TRBD1. Germline V gene sequence: CDR1 WNHNN, CDR2 SYGVQD (reference sequence). V shed 6 bases and J 6 bases; nucleotides not matched to a gene: 10. The CDR3 has 14 residues. The CDR3 sequence: CASRETGDQSEAFF. CDR3 nucleotide sequence: TGCGCCAGCAGAGAAACAGGGGATCAATCTGAAGCTTTCTTT.

This clone was observed a handful of times. The rearrangement uses TRBV5-1 and TRBJ2-2; D perhaps matches TRBD1 (5 bases). V was shortened by 9 bases and J by 0 bases, with 15 bases between the two germline ends. The germline V gene encodes CDR1 SGHRS and CDR2 YFSETQ. The CDR3 consists of 15 residues. The CDR3 spells CATSDRGPNTGELFF. DNA of the CDR3: TGCGCCACTTCAGATAGGGGTCCGAACACCGGGGAGCTGTTTTTT.

Comments on this clone: The sample has other DNA sequences that encode this CDR3 too. The rearrangement links TRBV19 to TRBJ1-5; no clear D gene. Germline V CDR1 and CDR2: LNHDA, SQIVND (reference sequence). V lost 5 bases and J lost 2, with 4 bases in between. This CDR3 is built from 12 residues. The CDR3 DNA follows: TGTGCCAGTAGTGTAGGCAATCAGCCCCAGCATTTT. This gives the protein CASSVGNQPQHF.